Included here is one T cell receptor (beta chain) sequence, with context. Its antigen is still unknown. PCR involved 60 Vbeta and 13 Jbeta primers. Libraries were prepared by immunoSEQ multiplex PCR; TCRdb keeps only in-frame clonotypes and omits some of them. Seen here are fewer than 200,000 clones, approximately 62% observed once, and the top ten hold approximately 1.3%. This record belongs to a study of cytomegalovirus exposure and HLA in healthy donors. Study results and caveats: The authors considered a cluster of highly shared sequence variants likely to be a sequencing artifact.

The V gene lost 1 base and the J gene lost 2 bases, with 8 bases spanning the gap. The CDR3 totals 14 residues. The germline gives CDR1 SGHNT, CDR2 YYREEE (reference sequence). Material for sequencing was PBMCs. This chain links TRBV5-4 with TRBJ2-3, with D uncertain. This TCR came from a man in his fifties or sixties in good health and CMV-seronegative. The CDR3 spells CASSLLTDTDTQYF. CDR3 sequence (DNA): TGTGCCAGCAGCTTGCTTACAGACACAGATACGCAGTATTTT.